This T cell receptor (beta chain) was recorded in a study of cytomegalovirus exposure and HLA in healthy donors. Study-level points and caveats: Follow-up analysis seemed to connect common viral pathogens with several of the most significant clusters identified. The number of N-insertions in an Asian-associated ancestry cluster was reportedly below the 666-donor mean in a later analysis. Being productive about 87% or about 30% of the time was typical of most TCR beta V segments in an earlier analysis.

The PCR contained 60 Vbeta and 13 Jbeta primers. The protocol was immunoSEQ multiplex PCR, while the TCRdb copy is restricted to in-frame clones and leaves out a portion. The table has more than 100,000 clones, about four fifths seen once; the top ten hold roughly 1.1%. Details on this clone: The antigen remains undetermined.

V lost 6 bases and J lost 8, with 15 bases in between. This CDR3 contains 13 residues. Germline V gene data show CDR1 as SGHDT and CDR2 as YYEEEE. The chain links TRBV5-6 to TRBJ2-1; D is perhaps TRBD1 (5 bases). This sequence originates from a male donor in good health and CMV-seronegative. Material for sequencing was PBMCs. In DNA, the CDR3 is TGTGCCAGCACCCAGGGTGGGTTCCATGAGCAGTTCTTC. This gives the protein CASTQGGFHEQFF.